Below, 23 T cell receptor beta chains from the same sample are listed, as sequenced in a study of T cell changes during pregnancy in multiple sclerosis (dated by TCRdb to the late 2010s). Library preparation used the immunoSEQ multiplex PCR assay. Held by TCRdb, this immuneACCESS table contains in-frame sequences only and omits some clones. Under half of the omission traces to an unresolved V gene where checked; the cause of the rest is unknown. This sample lists 65,000 to 70,000 clones; 91% were detected once. Together, the top ten hold under 3% of the sample. The material sequenced was peripheral blood, taken in the first trimester of pregnancy. These receptors were obtained from a female donor with multiple sclerosis, enrolled in a pregnancy study.

The rearrangement uses TRBV5-1 and TRBJ1-1, with 11 bases aligning to TRBD1. Germline CDR1 reads SGHRS; CDR2 reads YFSETQ. After removal of 3 bases from V and 1 base from J, the junction contained 8 bases not matched to a gene. The CDR3 is 17 residues long. As DNA, the CDR3 is TGCGCCAGCAGCTCATCCGGGACAGGGGGTGGGAACACTGAAGCTTTCTTT. Translation: CASSSSGTGGGNTEAFF.

The chain has TRBV4-1 and TRBJ2-7; TRBD2 aligns across 11 bases. This CDR3 has 16 residues. J gave up 4 bases and V 3 bases, and 8 bases lay outside the gene matches. Germline V gene lookup returns CDR1 MGHRA and CDR2 YSYEKL. The CDR3 DNA follows: TGCGCCAGCAGCCACCCCGGGACTAGCGGCGGTTACGAGCAGTACTTC. Its protein product is CASSHPGTSGGYEQYF.

This sequence joins TRBV6-1 and TRBJ2-3, with 7 nucleotides matching TRBD2. The CDR3 covers 17 residues. The junction had 9 bases not matched to a gene; V was cut back by 2 bases and J by 1 base. Germline V gene lookup returns CDR1 MNHNS and CDR2 SASEGT. The CDR3 bases are TGTGCCAGCAGTGAAACCCCGGGAGGCGGGGGCACAGATACGCAGTATTTT. Translated, it gives CASSETPGGGGTDTQYF.

V and J are TRBV25-1 and TRBJ2-2; TRBD1 is a possible D gene (6 bases). Germline loops: CDR1 MGHDK, CDR2 SYGVNS. The CDR3 covers 16 residues. Trimming removed 3 bases from V and 4 bases from J, with 15 bases in between. CDR3 amino acids: CASSDRRGGGTGELFF. CDR3 in DNA: TGTGCCAGCAGTGACCGCAGGGGTGGAGGCACCGGGGAGCTGTTTTTT.

J is TRBJ1-1 and V is TRBV5-1; the match to TRBD1 covers 9 bases. Per the germline V gene, CDR1 is SGHRS and CDR2 is YFSETQ. The CDR3 has 17 residues. With 0 bases clipped from V and 4 bases from J, the junction kept 10 bases outside the gene matches. The CDR3 reads CASSLAWDRVQGTEAFF. CDR3 DNA: TGCGCCAGCAGCTTGGCCTGGGACAGGGTTCAGGGCACTGAAGCTTTCTTT.

The rearrangement links TRBV2 to TRBJ2-7, with D possibly TRBD2 on 5 matching bases. Germline V gene lookup returns CDR1 SNHLY and CDR2 FYNNEI. Trimming pared 8 bases from V and 6 bases from J, leaving 17 bases between. This CDR3 spans 13 amino acids. The CDR3 protein is CASAGLGTSEQYF. CDR3 in DNA: TGTGCCAGCGCCGGACTTGGTACTTCCGAGCAGTACTTC.

The chain uses TRBV7-6 and TRBJ2-5; tentative D call: TRBD1 (6 bases). The germline V gene encodes CDR1 SGHVS and CDR2 FNYEAQ. Trimming took off 1 base at V and 5 bases at J, with 11 bases between the two ends. The CDR3 consists of 14 residues. The CDR3: CASSLGTGTETQYF. Written as DNA, the CDR3 is TGTGCCAGCAGCTTAGGCACAGGGACGGAGACCCAGTACTTC.

The chain couples TRBV27 to TRBJ1-1; TRBD1 matches at 11 bases. Per the germline V gene, CDR1 is MNHEY and CDR2 is SMNVEV (reference sequence). This CDR3 region has 14 residues. V lost 5 bases, J lost 6 bases, and 5 bases stayed unmatched. The DNA of the CDR3 is TGTGCCAGCAGTGTTCGGACAGGGGGCTCTGAAGCTTTCTTT. Translating it yields CASSVRTGGSEAFF.

This chain links TRBV11-3 with TRBJ1-2; D might be TRBD1 (6 bases). V was cut by 0 bases and J by 4 bases, with 9 bases left in between. The CDR3 consists of 14 residues. The germline V gene encodes CDR1 SGHNT and CDR2 YENEEA. CDR3 in amino acids: CASSLEQGSYGYTF. The DNA of the CDR3 is TGTGCCAGCAGCTTAGAGCAGGGGTCCTATGGCTACACCTTC.

The gene calls are TRBV18 and TRBJ2-2; D perhaps matches TRBD1 (5 bases). V was shortened by 1 base and J by 1 base, with 7 bases between the two germline ends. There are 15 residues in the CDR3. Germline-derived CDR1 and CDR2 are KGHSH and LQKENI. CDR3 region: CASSPRGRNTGELFF. The CDR3 DNA sequence: TGTGCCAGCTCACCACGGGGCAGGAACACCGGGGAGCTGTTTTTT.

CDR3 residues: CASSLEAASNYEQYF. The CDR3 bases are TGTGCCAGCAGCTTGGAAGCGGCCAGTAACTACGAGCAGTACTTC. The J gene is TRBJ2-7, the V gene TRBV11-1; D is perhaps TRBD2 (5 bases). This CDR3 comprises 15 residues. V lost 3 bases and J 3 bases, leaving 15 bases between the germline ends. Germline V lookup: CDR1 SGHAT, CDR2 FQDESV (reference sequence).

This chain joins TRBV4-1 and TRBJ1-1, with D possibly being TRBD1 (6 bases). Between the trimmed V and J ends, which lost 2 bases and 5 bases, there was a span of 6 bases. The CDR3 runs 12 residues. The germline CDR1 and CDR2 sequences are MGHRA and YSYEKL. CDR3 bases: TGCGCCAGCAGCCAAAGGGGGACTGAAGCTTTCTTT. Its translation: CASSQRGTEAFF.

The chain uses TRBV18 and TRBJ2-3, with D perhaps TRBD1 (6 bases). Germline assignment: CDR1 KGHSH and CDR2 LQKENI. This CDR3 is 15 amino acids long. V was pared by 3 bases and J by 1 base, with 11 bases between. CDR3 sequence: CASSPLQGGTDTQYF. The CDR3 nucleotides read TGTGCCAGCTCACCGTTACAGGGCGGCACAGATACGCAGTATTTT. Full variable domain (missing parts from reference TRBV18 and TRBJ2-3): NAGVMQNPRHLVRRRGQEARLRCSPMKGHSHVYWYRQLPEEGLKFMVYLQKENIIDESGMPKERFSAEFPKEGPSILRIQQVVRGDSAAYFCASSPLQGGTDTQYFGPGTRLTVL.

This chain links TRBV18 with TRBJ1-1; 10 bases line up with TRBD1. V shed 3 bases, J shed 0 bases, and the junction held 10 bases outside the gene matches. This CDR3 region has 18 residues. Germline CDR1 is KGHSH and CDR2 is LQKENI. Written as DNA, the CDR3 is TGTGCCAGCTCACCGCTGACAGGGGGCGGAAACATGAACACTGAAGCTTTCTTT. Encoded protein: CASSPLTGGGNMNTEAFF.

The CDR3 is CASSGTGLYEQYF. The DNA for the CDR3 is TGTGCCTCCTCCGGGACAGGGCTCTACGAGCAGTACTTC. The J gene is TRBJ2-7, the V gene TRBV30, with TRBD1 matching 9 bases. Per the germline V gene, CDR1 is GTSNPN and CDR2 is SVGIG (reference sequence). J was trimmed by 3 bases and V by 7 bases; bases with no gene match: 7. The CDR3 has 13 amino acids.

This sequence joins TRBV7-2 and TRBJ2-1, with D possibly TRBD2 on 6 matching bases. The CDR3 runs to 15 residues. Trimming pared 6 bases from V and 1 base from J, leaving 13 bases between. The V gene's germline CDR1 is SGHTA and CDR2 FQGNSA. CDR3 DNA sequence: TGTGCCAGCAGTCCTCTCCGGGGGTCCTACAATGAGCAGTTCTTC. Its protein is CASSPLRGSYNEQFF.

The chain links TRBV30 to TRBJ2-3; 15 bases fit TRBD2. J lost 5 bases, V lost 2 bases, and 5 bases had no gene match. The CDR3 loop spans 16 amino acids. CDR1 and CDR2 (germline): GTSNPN, SVGIG (reference sequence). Written as DNA, the CDR3 is TGTGCCTGGAGTCCGGGACTAGCGGGGGGTCAAGATACGCAGTATTTT. Translating it yields CAWSPGLAGGQDTQYF.

The CDR3, as DNA: TGTGCCAGCACCATAACAACAGGGTCAGGAGAGACCCAGTACTTC. It is translated as CASTITTGSGETQYF. This chain links TRBV7-8 with TRBJ2-5, with D possibly being TRBD1 (6 bases). The CDR3 spans 15 residues. V was cut by 7 bases and J by 4 bases, with 19 bases left in between. CDR1 and CDR2 (germline): SGHVS, FQNEAQ.

The chain employs TRBV6-6 and TRBJ1-5, with D possibly matching TRBD1 (5 bases). This CDR3 comprises 16 residues. Germline V gene sequence: CDR1 MNHNY, CDR2 SVGAGI (reference sequence). V shed 4 bases and J shed 4 bases, with 17 bases lying between them. CDR3 amino acids: CASSWRGRIGNQPQHF. The CDR3, as DNA: TGTGCCAGCAGTTGGAGGGGCAGGATCGGAAATCAGCCCCAGCATTTT.

The rearrangement links TRBV28 to TRBJ2-7, with D tentatively TRBD1 (6 bases). Germline V gives CDR1 MDHEN, CDR2 SYDVKM. Trimming cost V 6 bases and J 0 bases, with 15 bases left between them. This CDR3 is 15 amino acids long. The CDR3 here is CASRMDSQVSYEQYF. The CDR3 DNA follows: TGTGCCAGCAGGATGGACAGCCAAGTCTCCTACGAGCAGTACTTC.

The chain joins TRBV7-9 to TRBJ2-5; 10 nucleotides line up with TRBD2. This CDR3 has 16 residues. J lost 2 bases, V lost 1 base, and 4 bases had no gene match. Germline loops: CDR1 SEHNR, CDR2 FQNEAQ (reference sequence). The CDR3 loop is CASSLEAGGPQETQYF. CDR3 DNA: TGTGCCAGCAGCTTAGAAGCGGGAGGGCCTCAAGAGACCCAGTACTTC. Supplemented by reference TRBV7-9 and TRBJ2-5, the full variable domain reads DTGVSQNPRHKITKRGQNVTFRCDPISEHNRLYWYRQTLGQGPEFLTYFQNEAQLEKSRLLSDRFSAERPKGSFSTLEIQRTEQGDSAMYLCASSLEAGGPQETQYFGPGTRLLVL.

The rearrangement uses TRBV19 and TRBJ2-2; the D is unclear. Germline-derived CDR1 and CDR2 are LNHDA and SQIVND (reference sequence). This CDR3 has 16 residues. Trimming took 3 bases from V and 0 from J, leaving 11 bases between them. In nucleotides, the CDR3 is TGTGCCAGTAGTATCCCCGGTCCCGCGAACACCGGGGAGCTGTTTTTT. Translation gives CASSIPGPANTGELFF.

The J gene is TRBJ1-6, the V gene TRBV5-1, with D maybe TRBD1 (6 bases). V was cut by 4 bases and J by 8 bases, with 16 bases left in between. CDR3 size: 15 residues. Germline CDR1 SGHRS, CDR2 YFSETQ. The CDR3: CASSGAGQGDSPLHF. The CDR3 DNA is TGCGCCAGCAGCGGAGCGGGACAAGGAGATTCACCCCTCCACTTT.